The next 22 T cell receptor beta chains were all read from a single sample in a study of cytomegalovirus exposure and HLA in healthy donors. The assay was immunoSEQ multiplex PCR, and TCRdb's table has in-frame clones only and misses some. This table has some 170,000 clones, approximately 89% appearing once. Material for sequencing was PBMCs. Source of these receptors: a man aged 25-45 years in good health and CMV-seropositive.

The CDR3 nucleotides read TGTGCCAGCAGTTACGGGGGCACAGGGGGCGGGAGAGAAGCTTTCTTT. Translating it yields CASSYGGTGGGREAFF. The rearrangement links TRBV6-5 to TRBJ1-1; TRBD1 matches at 9 bases. This CDR3 has 16 residues. Trimming removed 2 bases from V and 8 bases from J; junction bases left unmatched: 12. Per germline, CDR1 MNHEY and CDR2 SVGAGI.

The V call is TRBV5-1, the J call TRBJ2-1; D not certain. The CDR3 loop spans 11 amino acids. Germline loops: CDR1 SGHRS, CDR2 YFSETQ. V shed 4 bases and J shed 10 bases, with 9 bases lying between them. CDR3 protein: CASSITQEQFF. The CDR3 region has the DNA TGCGCCAGCAGCATTACGCAAGAGCAGTTCTTC.

The chain recombines TRBV7-2 with TRBJ1-1; no reliable D call. CDR3 length: 13 amino acids. V lost 8 bases and J lost 0, with 10 bases in between. CDR1 SGHTA and CDR2 FQGNSA come from the germline V gene. CDR3 coding DNA: TGTGCCAGCCGATCAGACATGAACACTGAAGCTTTCTTT. Protein: CASRSDMNTEAFF.

The chain links TRBV2 to TRBJ2-1; a possible D gene is TRBD2 (6 bases). V was shortened by 5 bases and J by 10 bases, with 18 bases between the two germline ends. The CDR3 consists of 14 residues. The V gene's germline CDR1 is SNHLY and CDR2 FYNNEI. CDR3 loop: CASSHSGVLPEQFF. CDR3 nucleotide sequence: TGTGCCAGCAGTCATAGCGGAGTCCTGCCCGAGCAGTTCTTC.

The chain combines TRBV13 with TRBJ2-7; 8 nucleotides line up with TRBD2. The CDR3 is 16 residues long. Germline V CDR1 and CDR2: PRHDT, FYEKMQ (reference sequence). With V trimmed by 0 bases and J by 3 bases, 7 bases remained unmatched. As DNA, the CDR3 is TGTGCCAGCAGCTTAGGCCTGACGGGGGGGAACTACGAGCAGTACTTC. Protein product: CASSLGLTGGNYEQYF.

V usage is TRBV4-3 and J usage is TRBJ1-6; 7 nucleotides align to TRBD1. CDR1 LGHNA and CDR2 YSLEER come from the germline V gene. This CDR3 is built from 17 residues. V shed 0 bases and J 4 bases; nucleotides not matched to a gene: 6. DNA of the CDR3: TGCGCCAGCAGCCAAGATGGGGTACAGGGGTATAATTCACCCCTCCACTTT. Translated: CASSQDGVQGYNSPLHF.

The chain joins TRBV28 to TRBJ1-3; D is uncertain. Germline assignment: CDR1 MDHEN and CDR2 SYDVKM. The CDR3 contains 15 residues. V gave up 5 bases and J gave up 0 bases, with 11 bases separating them. Here the CDR3 reads CASSTPQVSGNTIYF. The CDR3 nucleotides read TGTGCCAGCAGTACCCCACAAGTCTCTGGAAACACCATATATTTT.

This rearrangement joins TRBV11-3 to TRBJ1-2, with TRBD1 identical over 8 bases. CDR3 length: 14 residues. The junction had 4 bases not matched to a gene; V was cut back by 5 bases and J by 2 bases. Per germline, CDR1 SGHNT and CDR2 YENEEA. The CDR3 region has the DNA TGTGCCAGCAGCCCGAGGACAGGGAACTATGGCTACACCTTC. Translating it yields CASSPRTGNYGYTF. Full variable domain (remainder filled in from reference TRBV11-3 and TRBJ1-2): EAGVVQSPRYKIIEKKQPVAFWCNPISGHNTLYWYLQNLGQGPELLIRYENEEAVDDSQLPKDRFSAERLKGVDSTLKIQPAELGDSAVYLCASSPRTGNYGYTFGSGTRLTVV.

This clone was seen once. The chain recombines TRBV2 with TRBJ2-7, with a tentative D call TRBD1 (5 bases). The V and J ends lost 5 bases and 0 bases respectively, with 11 bases between them. This CDR3 is built from 14 residues. Per germline, CDR1 SNHLY and CDR2 FYNNEI. CDR3 DNA: TGTGCCAGCAGTTGGGGCAGTCTCTCCTACGAGCAGTACTTC. Amino acid sequence: CASSWGSLSYEQYF. Full variable domain (remainder filled in from reference TRBV2 and TRBJ2-7): EPEVTQTPSHQVTQMGQEVILRCVPISNHLYFYWYRQILGQKVEFLVSFYNNEISEKSEIFDDQFSVERPDGSNFTLKIRSTKLEDSAMYFCASSWGSLSYEQYFGPGTRLTVT.

The CDR3 is CASRLSGRDTGELFF. CDR3 in DNA: TGTGCCAGCAGGCTGTCCGGCAGGGACACCGGGGAGCTGTTTTTT. V gene TRBV14 combines with J gene TRBJ2-2, with a tentative D call TRBD1 (5 bases). This CDR3 region has 15 residues. Trimming pared 6 bases from V and 3 bases from J, leaving 14 bases between. In germline, CDR1 is SGHDN, CDR2 FVKESK. The full variable domain, in which reference TRBV14 and TRBJ2-2 provide the parts outside the CDR3, is EAGVTQFPSHSVIEKGQTVTLRCDPISGHDNLYWYRRVMGKEIKFLLHFVKESKQDESGMPNNRFLAERTGGTYSTLKVQPAELEDSGVYFCASRLSGRDTGELFFGEGSRLTVL.

The V gene is TRBV4-1, the J gene TRBJ1-2, with 8 bases aligning to TRBD1. CDR3 length: 14 amino acids. Per the germline V gene, CDR1 is MGHRA and CDR2 is YSYEKL. The trim removed 1 base at V and 8 bases at J, leaving 6 bases unmatched. Here the CDR3 DNA reads TGCGCCAGCAGCCAAGCCAGGGGGCCTGGGGGCTACACCTTC. Residues: CASSQARGPGGYTF.

This clone was recorded only once. The genes are TRBV27 and TRBJ2-1; 14 bases match TRBD2. The length of the CDR3 is 17 residues. Germline CDR1 and CDR2: MNHEY and SMNVEV (reference sequence). Losses at the gene ends were 6 bases for V and 0 bases for J; bases not matched to a gene: 4. In DNA, the CDR3 is TGTGCCAGCAGGGGACTAGCGGGAGAGACCTCCTACAATGAGCAGTTCTTC. Protein sequence: CASRGLAGETSYNEQFF.

CDR3 protein: CASSLAASAISYEQYF. The CDR3 DNA is TGTGCCAGCAGCTTAGCGGCTAGCGCCATCTCCTACGAGCAGTACTTC. V usage is TRBV7-2 and J usage is TRBJ2-7, with D tentatively TRBD2 (6 bases). Germline V CDR1 and CDR2: SGHTA, FQGNSA. The CDR3 length is 16 residues. V was cut by 0 bases and J by 0 bases, with 12 bases left in between.

This chain joins TRBV19 and TRBJ2-5, with 8 positions matching TRBD1. The V segment lost 6 bases and the J segment 5 bases; nucleotides outside the gene matches: 11. Germline lookup yields CDR1 LNHDA and CDR2 SQIVND (reference sequence). This CDR3 has 15 amino acids. CDR3 bases: TGTGCCAGTAGCCCGGGACAGGTCTTGGGGGAGACCCAGTACTTC. This encodes CASSPGQVLGETQYF. Looking up the rest from reference TRBV19 and TRBJ2-5 gives the full variable domain: DGGITQSPKYLFRKEGQNVTLSCEQNLNHDAMYWYRQDPGQGLRLIYYSQIVNDFQKGDIAEGYSVSREKKESFPLTVTSAQKNPTAFYLCASSPGQVLGETQYFGPGTRLLVL.

The chain uses TRBV9 and TRBJ2-1, with D tentatively TRBD2 (6 bases). CDR1 and CDR2 from the germline V gene are SGDLS and YYNGEE. V shed 2 bases and J shed 7 bases, with 13 bases lying between them. There are 14 residues in the CDR3. This chain's CDR3 is CASSVAGLKNEQFF. CDR3 in DNA: TGTGCCAGCAGCGTGGCGGGACTCAAGAATGAGCAGTTCTTC.

This sequence joins TRBV6-1 and TRBJ2-7; D possibly corresponds to TRBD2 (5 bases). The V gene's germline CDR1 is MNHNS and CDR2 SASEGT. This CDR3 is 18 amino acids long. Trimming removed 0 bases at V and 2 bases at J, with 20 bases between. The CDR3 DNA reads TGTGCCAGCAGTGAAGCCCGCTGGGAGAGGCAGCACCCCTACGAGCAGTACTTC. Translation gives CASSEARWERQHPYEQYF.

CDR3 loop: CASSPPSKGYTNEKLFF. The CDR3 DNA follows: TGTGCCAGCAGCCCCCCTTCAAAGGGGTACACTAATGAAAAACTGTTTTTT. The gene calls are TRBV7-9 and TRBJ1-4, with D possibly matching TRBD1 (5 bases). The CDR3 runs 17 residues. Germline CDR1 reads SEHNR; CDR2 reads FQNEAQ (reference sequence). Between the trimmed V and J ends, which lost 5 bases and 2 bases, there was a span of 18 bases.

V gene TRBV7-8 combines with J gene TRBJ2-7; 8 bases are a match to TRBD1. Per the germline V gene, CDR1 is SGHVS and CDR2 is FQNEAQ. Unmatched junction bases numbered 1, after V lost 1 base and J lost 5 bases. CDR3 length: 13 residues. The CDR3 sequence: CASSLGQGNEQYF. In nucleotides, the CDR3 is TGTGCCAGCAGCTTAGGACAGGGGAACGAGCAGTACTTC.

V is TRBV27 and J is TRBJ2-7, with 8 bases identical to TRBD1. Trimming removed 4 bases from V and 7 bases from J; junction bases left unmatched: 15. CDR1 is MNHEY, CDR2 SMNVEV, per germline (reference sequence). This CDR3 is built from 16 residues. The CDR3 bases are TGTGCCAGCAGTTCTGGGACAGGACCCCAACTTGGGGAGCAGTACTTC. Amino acid sequence: CASSSGTGPQLGEQYF.

The V gene is TRBV29-1, the J gene TRBJ2-1; 7 nucleotides agree with TRBD2. The trim removed 8 bases at V and 7 bases at J, leaving 23 bases unmatched. Germline CDR1 and CDR2: SQVTM and ANQGSEA. The CDR3 consists of 17 residues. CDR3 sequence reads: CSFLGTTIGAPQNEQFF. The CDR3, as DNA: TGCAGCTTCCTCGGGACTACTATCGGGGCGCCACAAAATGAGCAGTTCTTC.

This clone appeared many times. CDR3 sequence reads: CASSGQSHAETQYF. The CDR3, as DNA: TGTGCCAGCAGTGGACAGAGCCACGCGGAGACCCAGTACTTC. The V call is TRBV2, the J call TRBJ2-5; maybe TRBD1 (5 bases). Trimming removed 4 bases from V and 5 bases from J, with 14 bases in between. This CDR3 spans 14 amino acids. Germline CDR1 reads SNHLY; CDR2 reads FYNNEI.

This clone was observed a handful of times. The chain uses TRBV19 and TRBJ1-1; D is unclear. V dropped 7 bases and J dropped 5 bases, with 8 bases sitting between them. The CDR3 has 11 residues. Germline assignment: CDR1 LNHDA and CDR2 SQIVND (reference sequence). The CDR3 coding sequence is TGTGCCAGTACCCGAGGGACTGAAGCTTTCTTT. It codes for CASTRGTEAFF.